Each of the 7 T cell receptor beta chains below was sequenced from the same sample in a study of graft-versus-host responses after intestinal transplantation. Their target antigens are unknown. The repertoire was sequenced with immunoSEQ multiplex PCR; TCRdb's copy has only in-frame clones and lacks some. In the table there are 100,000 to 140,000 clones, about 87% of which are singletons. The starting material was unstimulated CD4+ T cells sorted from spleen or lymph node cells, obtained before transplant. The receptor source for this set is a human donor who was the organ donor for an intestinal transplant.

This rearrangement joins TRBV11-2 to TRBJ2-1, with 9 positions matching TRBD2. CDR1 is SGHAT and CDR2 is FQNNGV in the germline V gene. CDR3 length equals 17 residues. Trimming at V came to 1 base and at J to 0 bases, leaving 4 bases not matched to a gene. DNA for the CDR3: TGTGCCAGCAGCTTAGGAAATAGCGGGAGCTCCTACAATGAGCAGTTCTTC. As protein: CASSLGNSGSSYNEQFF.

The chain employs TRBV5-6 and TRBJ2-1; D gene uncertain. Germline V gene data show CDR1 as SGHDT and CDR2 as YYEEEE. V gave up 0 bases and J gave up 10 bases, with 8 bases separating them. This CDR3 region has 12 residues. The CDR3 DNA is TGTGCCAGCAGCTTGGAGGTTTGGGAGCAGTTCTTC. Its protein product is CASSLEVWEQFF.

V is TRBV5-1 and J is TRBJ2-1; D might be TRBD2 (5 bases). There are 16 residues in the CDR3. V was clipped by 5 bases and J by 0 bases, with 15 bases between them. The V gene's germline CDR1 is SGHRS and CDR2 YFSETQ. The CDR3: CASSKGTRSSYNEQFF. CDR3 bases: TGCGCCAGCAGTAAGGGTACTAGGAGCTCCTACAATGAGCAGTTCTTC.

The J gene is TRBJ2-7, the V gene TRBV7-9; possibly TRBD2 for D (6 bases). The CDR3 is 14 residues long. CDR1 is SEHNR and CDR2 is FQNEAQ in the germline V gene (reference sequence). The germline V and J ends were trimmed by 0 bases and 4 bases, with 10 bases remaining between them. CDR3 coding DNA: TGTGCCAGCAGCTTAGCGCGTGGGGGGTACGAGCAGTACTTC. This sequence encodes CASSLARGGYEQYF.

The chain has TRBV5-1 and TRBJ1-1, with 9 bases lining up with TRBD1. CDR1 is SGHRS and CDR2 is YFSETQ in the germline V gene. Trimming cost V 4 bases and J 1 base; bases outside gene matches: 2. The CDR3 sequence is 14 residues long. This CDR3 reads CASSRTGENTEAFF. As DNA, the CDR3 is TGCGCCAGCAGCAGGACAGGGGAGAACACTGAAGCTTTCTTT.

This chain links TRBV5-1 with TRBJ1-1, with a tentative D call TRBD1 (6 bases). Germline CDR1 and CDR2: SGHRS and YFSETQ. The CDR3 is 15 amino acids. The V and J ends lost 0 bases and 0 bases respectively, with 9 bases between them. As DNA, the CDR3 is TGCGCCAGCAGCTTGGTATCAGGGGTGAACACTGAAGCTTTCTTT. As protein: CASSLVSGVNTEAFF.

The chain links TRBV23-1 to TRBJ2-4; 7 bases line up with TRBD2. TRBV23-1 is designated an ORF whose function remains uncertain. Germline trimming cut 6 bases from V and 1 base from J; bases unmatched to any gene: 9. The CDR3 loop spans 16 amino acids. DNA of the CDR3: TGCGCCAGCAGACTCCCGGGGGGTAGGGCCAAAAACATTCAGTACTTC. Protein product: CASRLPGGRAKNIQYF.